The 3 T cell receptor beta chains in this list originate from one sample, sequenced in a study of T cells in localized non-small cell lung cancer. Assay used: immunoSEQ multiplex PCR; TCRdb lists only in-frame clones, some missing. The data show around 130,000 clones, around 92% seen once. Sequencing was performed on peripheral blood, taken before any cancer treatment. These receptors were taken from an older female donor with stage I lung adenocarcinoma.

The rearrangement joins TRBV5-6 to TRBJ1-5, with TRBD1 as a possible D gene (6 bases). Germline CDR1 and CDR2: SGHDT and YYEEEE. With 4 bases removed from V and 5 bases from J, the gap between germline ends came to 10 bases. This CDR3 has 13 amino acids. DNA for the CDR3: TGTGCCAGCAGCGATAGGGGGGATCAGCCCCAGCATTTT. Its protein is CASSDRGDQPQHF.

The chain carries TRBV5-1 and TRBJ2-5; 10 bases fit TRBD2. Germline V lookup: CDR1 SGHRS, CDR2 YFSETQ. Trimming at V came to 6 bases and at J to 4 bases, leaving 6 bases not matched to a gene. The CDR3 totals 14 residues. The CDR3 nucleotides are TGCGCCAGCATGTTAGCGGGAGGTCGAGAGACCCAGTACTTC. This sequence encodes CASMLAGGRETQYF.

V and J are TRBV27 and TRBJ1-1; no definite D call. The CDR3 contains 11 residues. Trimming stripped 6 bases from V and 10 bases from J, with 12 bases between. CDR1 is MNHEY, CDR2 SMNVEV, per germline (reference sequence). The CDR3 loop is CASRGSRGAFF. DNA for the CDR3: TGTGCCAGCAGGGGCAGCCGAGGAGCTTTCTTT.